The TCR beta chain under discussion was sequenced for a study of cytomegalovirus exposure and HLA in healthy donors. Whole-study context: Sequencing of around 200 million T cells in an earlier analysis found roughly 120 million unique TCR beta sequences. Study-wide results and caveats: In an earlier analysis, about 87% or about 30%: the productive usage of most TCR beta V segments.

PCR used 60 Vbeta primers and 13 Jbeta primers. Generated by immunoSEQ multiplex PCR, the TCRdb table keeps only in-frame clones and is missing some. This sample has some 83,000 clones; 70% to 75% occur once, and the top ten carry around 4%. V was clipped by 3 bases and J by 1 base, with 10 bases between them. The CDR3 is made up of 16 amino acids. Germline CDR1 reads SGHTA; CDR2 reads FQGNSA. In the case of this clone: Antigen unknown.

This rearrangement joins TRBV7-2 to TRBJ1-6; D is possibly TRBD1 (6 bases). Material: PBMCs. This receptor was taken from a man between 60 and 75 years old in good health and CMV-seronegative. CDR3 residues: CASSFRGESYNSPLHF. CDR3 sequence (DNA): TGTGCCAGCAGCTTCAGGGGCGAGTCCTATAATTCACCCCTCCACTTT. Full variable domain (missing parts from reference TRBV7-2 and TRBJ1-6): GAGVSQSPSNKVTEKGKDVELRCDPISGHTALYWYRQSLGQGLEFLIYFQGNSAPDKSGLPSDRFSAERTGGSVSTLTIQRTQQEDSAVYLCASSFRGESYNSPLHFGNGTRLTVT.